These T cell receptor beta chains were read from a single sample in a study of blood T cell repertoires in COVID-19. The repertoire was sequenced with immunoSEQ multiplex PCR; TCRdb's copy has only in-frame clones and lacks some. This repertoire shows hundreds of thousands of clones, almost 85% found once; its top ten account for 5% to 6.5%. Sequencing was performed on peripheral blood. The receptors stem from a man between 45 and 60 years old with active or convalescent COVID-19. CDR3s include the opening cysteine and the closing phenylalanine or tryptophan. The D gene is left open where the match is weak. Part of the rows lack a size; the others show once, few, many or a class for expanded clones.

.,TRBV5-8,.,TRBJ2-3,TGTGCCAGCAGCTCCGGGACACGGTATGCGGGAGATACGCAGTATTTT,CASSSGTRYAGDTQYF
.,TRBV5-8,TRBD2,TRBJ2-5,TGTGCCAGCAGCTTGACTCTAGCGGAGCCCCAAGAGACCCAGTACTTC,CASSLTLAEPQETQYF
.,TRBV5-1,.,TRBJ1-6,TGCGCCAGCAGAAGGTTATCTGATTCGGGGGAGCGGAGATCACCCCTCCACTTT,CASRRLSDSGERRSPLHF
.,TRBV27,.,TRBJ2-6,TGTGCCAGCAGGAGGACTGCACTTTCGTCTGGGGCCAACGTCCTGACTTTC,CASRRTALSSGANVLTF
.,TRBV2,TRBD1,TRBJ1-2,TGTGCCAGCAGCAAGACAGGGATCGATGGCTACACCTTC,CASSKTGIDGYTF
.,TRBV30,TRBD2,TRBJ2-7,TGTGCCTGGAGTGTCGGACTAGCGGGAGAGAACGAGCAGTACTTC,CAWSVGLAGENEQYF
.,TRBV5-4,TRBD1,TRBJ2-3,TGTGCCAGCAGCAAACCTGGACAGGGCACAGATACGCAGTATTTT,CASSKPGQGTDTQYF
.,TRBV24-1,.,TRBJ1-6,TGTGCCACCAGTGATTTATCGAGGGAGACGGACTATAATTCACCCCTCCACTTT,CATSDLSRETDYNSPLHF
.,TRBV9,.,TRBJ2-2,TGTGCCAGCAGCGGAGGCATCCTCACCACCGGGGAGCTGTTTTTT,CASSGGILTTGELFF
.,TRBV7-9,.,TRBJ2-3,TGTGCCAGCAGCGCTCAAGGGGTTAAGACAGATACGCAGTATTTT,CASSAQGVKTDTQYF
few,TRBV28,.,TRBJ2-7,TGTGCCAGCAGCCTAGGACCAGCCCAGGGTTACGAGCAGTACTTC,CASSLGPAQGYEQYF
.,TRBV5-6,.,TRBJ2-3,TGTGCCAGCAGCCTCGACAGTAACACAGATACGCAGTATTTT,CASSLDSNTDTQYF
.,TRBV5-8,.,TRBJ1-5,TGTGCCAGCAGCTTGACCCGGGGGAGAAGCAATCAGCCCCAGCATTTT,CASSLTRGRSNQPQHF
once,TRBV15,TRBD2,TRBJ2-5,TGTGCCACCTCCCGAGGACTAGCGGGAGGGAACTTCCAAGAGACCCAGTACTTC,CATSRGLAGGNFQETQYF
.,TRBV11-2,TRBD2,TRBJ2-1,TGTGCCAGCAGCTTAGTAGGGTCTAGCGGCTATGAGCAGTTCTTC,CASSLVGSSGYEQFF
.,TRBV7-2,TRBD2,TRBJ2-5,TGTGCCAGCAGCCGGGGGGTAGCGGGAGGAATTGAGCGAGAGACCCAGTACTTC,CASSRGVAGGIERETQYF